This TCR beta chain derives from a study of shared clonotypes between healthy human individuals. Study results and caveats: Against clonotypes common to all four donors, non-shared ones had lower generation probabilities. Researchers found naive subsets generally carried larger estimated richness than memory subsets.

Germline V lookup: CDR1 MNHNS, CDR2 SASEGT. After removal of 5 bases from V and 0 bases from J, the junction contained 7 bases not matched to a gene. The CDR3 runs 15 residues. As processed by the authors: For the immunoSEQ data, sequences were junction-only without quality scores, so filtering differed. Profiled with immunoSEQ multiplex PCR; TCRdb holds only in-frame clones, not every one. V, J and clone size are those of that table, while D and trimming were read from the DNA. The sample records roughly 2.5 million clones, approximately 90% being singletons. With regard to this clone: Antigen unknown.

The origin of this receptor is a man aged 18 to 35 in good health. Sequencing used naive CD4+ T cells sorted from blood. Subset here: CD45RA+ positively selected. This chain uses TRBV6-1 with TRBJ2-7, with 7 bases lining up with TRBD1. The DNA of the CDR3 is TGTGCCAGCAGTTTCACTTGGACAGGCTCCTACGAGCAGTACTTC. Its protein is CASSFTWTGSYEQYF.